This T cell receptor beta chain was obtained from a study of cytomegalovirus exposure and HLA in healthy donors. The donors were healthy bone marrow donors. V lost 2 bases, J lost 0 bases, and 11 bases lay in between. Germline values: CDR1 MNHEY, CDR2 SMNVEV (reference sequence). CDR3 length: 17 residues. 13 Jbeta primers and 60 Vbeta primers were used for the PCR. Under the authors' procedure: Counted up in a later analysis, unique TCR beta chains came to 65 million to 100 million, with some 9.9 million shared. The data were produced by immunoSEQ multiplex PCR, yet TCRdb's version contains in-frame clones alone and is incomplete. V, J and clone size were drawn from that table, and D and trimming were deduced from the DNA. The repertoire holds around 150,000 clones, with roughly 80% as singletons.

The sequence was collected from a man aged 40-49 years in good health and CMV-seronegative. This sequence joins TRBV27 and TRBJ1-6; D remains unclear. The sample comprised PBMCs. The CDR3 DNA is TGTGCCAGCAGTTTAGAGTCGCTGAGCTCCTATAATTCACCCCTCCACTTT. Its translation is CASSLESLSSYNSPLHF.